The 14 T cell receptor beta chains given below trace back to one sample, sequenced in a study of CD8+ T cells in alopecia areata. The authors extracted RNA and reverse transcribed it into cDNA as the sequencing template. Libraries were prepared by immunoSEQ multiplex PCR; TCRdb keeps only in-frame clonotypes and omits some of them. This table has 170,000 or so clones, around 58% appearing once. Treatment reported: oral pan-JAK inhibitor, 5-10 mg twice daily. Sequencing was performed on CD8+ T cells sorted from blood, taken at week 24, from a patient treated with tofacitinib. The receptors shown here come from a human donor with alopecia areata.

This clone was recorded a few times. V gene TRBV27 combines with J gene TRBJ2-7; 7 nucleotides match TRBD2. Trimming at V came to 6 bases and at J to 5 bases, leaving 10 bases not matched to a gene. Germline V lookup: CDR1 MNHEY, CDR2 SMNVEV (reference sequence). The CDR3 extends over 14 amino acids. The CDR3 sequence: CASSWGGQGDEQYF. In nucleotides, the CDR3 is TGTGCCAGCAGCTGGGGAGGGCAGGGCGACGAGCAGTACTTC.

This chain uses TRBV6-6 with TRBJ2-5; a weak D match, TRBD2 (6 bases). The germline V gene has CDR1 MNHNY and CDR2 SVGAGI (reference sequence). The V end lost 2 bases, the J end lost 2 bases, and 12 bases lay between the germline ends. The CDR3 spans 15 residues. The CDR3 here is CASSYIGGSQETQYF. The CDR3, as DNA: TGTGCCAGCAGTTACATCGGGGGATCACAAGAGACCCAGTACTTC.

The rearrangement joins TRBV5-1 to TRBJ2-7, with 7 bases fitting TRBD1. CDR3 length equals 15 residues. The junction had 11 bases not matched to a gene; V was cut back by 4 bases and J by 4 bases. Germline loops: CDR1 SGHRS, CDR2 YFSETQ. In DNA form, the CDR3 reads TGCGCCAGCAGCCCCTCAACAGGGGCACTTTACGAGCAGTACTTC. Translating it yields CASSPSTGALYEQYF.

The chain recombines TRBV7-9 with TRBJ2-1; 10 bases match TRBD2. The CDR3 is 13 residues long. V shed 9 bases, J shed 8 bases, and the junction held 7 bases outside the gene matches. Germline V gene lookup returns CDR1 SEHNR and CDR2 FQNEAQ (reference sequence). This CDR3 reads CASSGGIGYEQFF. The CDR3 coding sequence is TGTGCCAGTAGCGGGGGGATTGGATATGAGCAGTTCTTC.

The genes are TRBV29-1 and TRBJ2-7; D uncertain. Between the trimmed V and J ends, which lost 2 bases and 2 bases, there was a span of 13 bases. CDR3 length: 14 amino acids. The germline gives CDR1 SQVTM, CDR2 ANQGSEA. CDR3 sequence (DNA): TGCAGCGTTGAATTTGGAAGATCGGCCTACGAGCAGTACTTC. Protein: CSVEFGRSAYEQYF.

This clone was counted a few times. The rearrangement links TRBV5-6 to TRBJ2-3, with D possibly TRBD2 on 5 matching bases. Between the trimmed V and J ends, which lost 2 bases and 7 bases, there was a span of 5 bases. The CDR3 length is 11 residues. Germline V gives CDR1 SGHDT, CDR2 YYEEEE. The CDR3 region is CASSFGNTQYF. The DNA of the CDR3 is TGTGCCAGCAGCTTCGGGAATACGCAGTATTTT.

The chain couples TRBV7-8 to TRBJ2-7; TRBD1 aligns across 7 bases. CDR3 size: 15 residues. J gave up 3 bases and V 2 bases, and 7 bases lay outside the gene matches. Germline V CDR1 and CDR2: SGHVS, FQNEAQ. CDR3 in amino acids: CASSLKPGQNYEQYF. As DNA, the CDR3 is TGTGCCAGCAGCTTAAAACCGGGACAGAACTACGAGCAGTACTTC.

There are a few counts of this clone. The chain carries TRBV7-4 and TRBJ2-3, with 13 nucleotides matching TRBD2. The CDR3 is made up of 20 amino acids. Germline CDR1 SGHVT, CDR2 SQSDAQ. Losses at the gene ends were 7 bases for V and 2 bases for J; bases not matched to a gene: 18. For the CDR3, the DNA is TGTGCCAGCACCTCACCCGGACTAGCGGGGGCCCCTCTTCACACAGATACGCAGTATTTT. It yields the protein CASTSPGLAGAPLHTDTQYF.

This clone was observed a handful of times. This rearrangement joins TRBV30 to TRBJ2-4, with D possibly being TRBD1 (5 bases). The germline V gene has CDR1 GTSNPN and CDR2 SVGIG (reference sequence). The CDR3 contains 16 residues. Trimming removed 1 base at V and 1 base at J, with 14 bases between. CDR3 region: CAWSEPDSSAKNIQYF. Here the CDR3 DNA reads TGTGCCTGGAGTGAGCCAGACAGTAGTGCCAAAAACATTCAGTACTTC.

The V gene is TRBV6-5, the J gene TRBJ2-5; unclear D gene. CDR1 MNHEY and CDR2 SVGAGI come from the germline V gene. The CDR3 length is 12 residues. The V end was cut by 8 bases, the J end by 4 bases, with 11 bases between. Here the CDR3 DNA reads TGTGCCAGCGGCCTGGGCGGAGAGACCCAGTACTTC. It yields the protein CASGLGGETQYF.

The rearrangement links TRBV7-2 to TRBJ1-2; D gene ambiguous. The germline gives CDR1 SGHTA, CDR2 FQGNSA. This CDR3 spans 12 amino acids. Trimming stripped 5 bases from V and 7 bases from J, with 11 bases between. CDR3 nucleotide sequence: TGTGCCAGCAGCGGACGGACGACTGGCTACACCTTC. Translation gives CASSGRTTGYTF.

The CDR3 DNA is TGTGCCAGTAGTATGGGGAAATCTACCTACGAGCAGTACTTC. Its translation is CASSMGKSTYEQYF. The gene calls are TRBV19 and TRBJ2-7; D remains ambiguous. Trimming removed 3 bases from V and 2 bases from J, with 11 bases in between. CDR3 size: 14 residues. The V gene's germline CDR1 is LNHDA and CDR2 SQIVND (reference sequence).

This clone was detected a few times. The genes are TRBV27 and TRBJ2-5, with TRBD1 as a possible D gene (5 bases). V was cut by 3 bases and J by 0 bases, with 11 bases left in between. Per the germline V gene, CDR1 is MNHEY and CDR2 is SMNVEV (reference sequence). The CDR3 totals 15 residues. The CDR3 is CASSFRDRDQETQYF. CDR3 sequence (DNA): TGTGCCAGCAGTTTCAGGGATAGGGACCAAGAGACCCAGTACTTC.

The V call is TRBV7-2, the J call TRBJ2-5; 11 bases agree with TRBD2. Trimming took 6 bases from V and 1 from J; bases not matched to a gene: 7. The CDR3 length is 16 residues. Germline V gene data show CDR1 as SGHTA and CDR2 as FQGNSA. The CDR3 spells CASRETSGGVQETQYF. The CDR3 DNA follows: TGTGCCAGCAGAGAAACTAGCGGGGGTGTCCAAGAGACCCAGTACTTC.